This T cell receptor (beta chain) was documented in a study of prognosis after radiotherapy for stage I lung cancer. Study as a whole: Enrolled patients had stage I non-small cell lung cancer and entered the cohort between 2018 and 2019.

This clonotype was counted ten times or more. Its target is not known. Starting from genomic DNA, TCR beta CDR3 was amplified through two-round multiplex PCR. Used in first-round PCR were primers specific to each TRBV and TRBJ gene. TCRdb reprocessed the multiplex PCR reads via MiXCR and lists one record per CDR3 protein. Of about 30,000 distinct CDR3 sequences in the sample, around 29% were seen once. Study-level points and caveats: Counts of unique TCR clones fell following stereotactic body radiation therapy, median around 10,000 versus 6,900.

Specimen: PBMCs, collected before or after stereotactic body radiation therapy (not recorded which). This TCR derives from a donor of 50 years or more with non-small cell lung cancer.

CDR3: CASSLDRVRNTGELFF. DNA for the CDR3: TGTGCCAGCAGCCTAGACAGGGTGCGGAACACCGGGGAGCTGTTTTTT. The rearrangement links TRBV27 to TRBJ2-2, with 7 bases lining up with TRBD1. CDR1 and CDR2 (germline): MNHEY, SMNVEV (reference sequence). CDR3 length equals 16 residues. The junction had 8 bases not matched to a gene; V was cut back by 6 bases and J by 1 base.